This T cell receptor (beta chain) was identified in a study of T cells after yellow fever vaccination. Concerning this clonotype itself: Antigen: not known.

Trimming removed 0 bases from V and 5 bases from J, with 6 bases in between. This CDR3 has 13 residues. CDR1 and CDR2 (germline): SGHNT, YENEEA. Overall study findings and caveats: Shared CD4/CD8 clonotypes were a small share, likely from convergent recombination.

TCRdb re-called the 5' RACE reads through MiXCR, storing one row per CDR3 protein. The sample has some 600,000 distinct CDR3 sequences, around 12% seen once. This TCR derives from a man aged 25 to 40 who received the YFV17D yellow fever vaccine. The rearrangement joins TRBV11-3 to TRBJ2-3; D not resolved. This specimen consisted of PBMCs, obtained on the day of the yellow fever booster vaccination. This chain's CDR3 is CASSLDSLDTQYF. CDR3 DNA sequence: TGTGCCAGCAGCTTAGATAGTCTAGATACGCAGTATTTT.